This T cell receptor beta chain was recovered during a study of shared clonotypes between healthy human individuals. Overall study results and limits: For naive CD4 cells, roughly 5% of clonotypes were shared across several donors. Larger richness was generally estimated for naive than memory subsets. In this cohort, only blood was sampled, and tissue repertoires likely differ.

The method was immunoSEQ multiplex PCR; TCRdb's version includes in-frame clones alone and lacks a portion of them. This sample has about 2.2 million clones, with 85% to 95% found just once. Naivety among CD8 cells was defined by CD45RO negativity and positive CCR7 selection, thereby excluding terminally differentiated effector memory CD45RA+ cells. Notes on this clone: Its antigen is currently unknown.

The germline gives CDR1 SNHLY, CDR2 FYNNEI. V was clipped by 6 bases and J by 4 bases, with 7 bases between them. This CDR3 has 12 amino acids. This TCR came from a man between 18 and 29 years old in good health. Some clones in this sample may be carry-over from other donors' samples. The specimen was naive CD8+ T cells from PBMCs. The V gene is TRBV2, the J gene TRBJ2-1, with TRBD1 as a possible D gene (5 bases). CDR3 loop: CASRGEYNEQFF. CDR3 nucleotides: TGTGCCAGCAGAGGGGAATACAATGAGCAGTTCTTC.